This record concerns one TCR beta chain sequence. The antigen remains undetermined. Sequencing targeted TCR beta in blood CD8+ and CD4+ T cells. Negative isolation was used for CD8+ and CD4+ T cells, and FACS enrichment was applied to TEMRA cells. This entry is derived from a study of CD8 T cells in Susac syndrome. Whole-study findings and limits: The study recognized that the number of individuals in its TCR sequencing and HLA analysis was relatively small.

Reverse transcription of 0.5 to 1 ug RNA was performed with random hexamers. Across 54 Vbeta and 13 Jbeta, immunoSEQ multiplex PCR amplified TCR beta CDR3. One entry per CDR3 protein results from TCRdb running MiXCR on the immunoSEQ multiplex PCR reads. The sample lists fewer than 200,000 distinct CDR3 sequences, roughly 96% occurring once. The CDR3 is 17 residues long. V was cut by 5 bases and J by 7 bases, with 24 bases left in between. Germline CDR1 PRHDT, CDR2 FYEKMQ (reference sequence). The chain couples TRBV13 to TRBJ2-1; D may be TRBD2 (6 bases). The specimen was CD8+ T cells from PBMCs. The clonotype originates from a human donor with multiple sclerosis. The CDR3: CASSPAQGLAAGNEQFF. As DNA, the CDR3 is TGTGCCAGCAGCCCGGCCCAGGGCCTAGCTGCGGGGAATGAGCAGTTCTTC.